One sample yielded the 4 T cell receptor beta chains listed below, sequenced in a study of blood T cells in healthy people across ages. A J-beta primer mix and a sample-barcoded 5' primer were used in a second PCR of roughly 6 to 12 cycles. TCRdb reprocessed the 5' RACE reads via MiXCR and lists one record per CDR3 protein. The sample lists some 1.5 million distinct CDR3 sequences; about 42% were seen once. Sequenced: blood. The receptor set was obtained from a woman aged 18-30 years in good health.

This clonotype was seen a few times. The rearrangement uses TRBV20-1 and TRBJ1-2, with 8 positions matching TRBD1. The V gene's germline CDR1 is DFQATT and CDR2 SNEGSKA (reference sequence). Trimming took 4 bases from V and 7 from J; bases not matched to a gene: 11. The CDR3 sequence is 14 residues long. The CDR3 sequence: CSANGPRGLTGYTF. CDR3 nucleotide sequence: TGCAGTGCTAACGGGCCCAGGGGGCTTACTGGCTACACCTTC.

The chain uses TRBV20-1 and TRBJ2-3, with 10 bases aligning to TRBD2. This CDR3 comprises 14 residues. Trimming cost V 3 bases and J 4 bases; bases outside gene matches: 4. The germline gives CDR1 DFQATT, CDR2 SNEGSKA (reference sequence). Here the CDR3 DNA reads TGCAGTGCTAGGTCTAGCGGGAGCGCAGATACGCAGTATTTT. Its translation is CSARSSGSADTQYF.

This clonotype was counted a few times. The chain carries TRBV12-3 or TRBV12-4 and TRBJ2-1; possibly TRBD1 or TRBD2 for D (6 bases each). V gave up 5 bases and J gave up 7 bases, with 21 bases separating them. This CDR3 contains 16 residues. CDR3 nucleotides: TGTGCCAGCAGTCGTCCGGGGGCCGTGATTATGAATGAGCAGTTCTTC. It is translated as CASSRPGAVIMNEQFF.

The table lists this clonotype with many counts. The chain carries TRBV2 and TRBJ2-7, with a weak D call TRBD2 (6 bases). The CDR3 is made up of 15 amino acids. Trimming left V 4 bases short and J 1 base short, with 14 bases between. The V gene's germline CDR1 is SNHLY and CDR2 FYNNEI. CDR3 nucleotide sequence: TGTGCCAGCAGTGGGGATAAGCTAGCGTCCTACGAGCAGTACTTC. Amino acids: CASSGDKLASYEQYF.